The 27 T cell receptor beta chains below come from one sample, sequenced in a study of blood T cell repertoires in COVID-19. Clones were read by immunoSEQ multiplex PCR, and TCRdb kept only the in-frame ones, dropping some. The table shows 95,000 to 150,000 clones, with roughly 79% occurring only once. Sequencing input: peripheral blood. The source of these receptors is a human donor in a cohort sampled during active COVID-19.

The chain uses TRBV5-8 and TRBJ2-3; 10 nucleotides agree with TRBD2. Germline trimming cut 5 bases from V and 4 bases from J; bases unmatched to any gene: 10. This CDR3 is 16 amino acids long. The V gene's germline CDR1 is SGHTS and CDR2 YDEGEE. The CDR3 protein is CASRPPAGGPSDTQYF. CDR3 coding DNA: TGTGCCAGCAGACCGCCAGCGGGAGGGCCATCAGATACGCAGTATTTT.

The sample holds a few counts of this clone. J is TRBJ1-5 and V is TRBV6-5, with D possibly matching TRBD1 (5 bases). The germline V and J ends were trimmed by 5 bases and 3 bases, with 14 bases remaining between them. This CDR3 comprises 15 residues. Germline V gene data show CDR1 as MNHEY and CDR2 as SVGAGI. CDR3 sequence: CASSQWGGTNQPQHF. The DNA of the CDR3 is TGTGCCAGCAGTCAATGGGGGGGGACCAATCAGCCCCAGCATTTT.

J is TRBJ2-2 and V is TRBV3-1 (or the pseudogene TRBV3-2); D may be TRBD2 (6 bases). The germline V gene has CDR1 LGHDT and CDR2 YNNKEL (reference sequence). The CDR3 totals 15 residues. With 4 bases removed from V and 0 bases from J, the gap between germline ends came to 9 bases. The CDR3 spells CASSRGKPNTGELFF. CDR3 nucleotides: TGTGCCAGCAGCCGCGGGAAGCCGAACACCGGGGAGCTGTTTTTT.

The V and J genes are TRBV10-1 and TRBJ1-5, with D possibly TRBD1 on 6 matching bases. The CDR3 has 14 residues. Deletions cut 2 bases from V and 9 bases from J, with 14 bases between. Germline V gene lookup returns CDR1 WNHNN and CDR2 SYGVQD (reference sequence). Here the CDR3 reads CASSEGAGAGPQHF. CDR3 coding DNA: TGCGCCAGCAGTGAGGGTGCGGGGGCAGGGCCCCAGCATTTT.

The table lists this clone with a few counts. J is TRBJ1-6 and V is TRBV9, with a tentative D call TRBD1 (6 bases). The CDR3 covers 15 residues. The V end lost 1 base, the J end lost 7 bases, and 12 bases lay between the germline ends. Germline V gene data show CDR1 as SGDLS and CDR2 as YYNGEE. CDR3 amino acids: CASSVSTGWNSPLHF. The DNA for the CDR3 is TGTGCCAGCAGCGTATCTACAGGGTGGAATTCACCCCTCCACTTT.

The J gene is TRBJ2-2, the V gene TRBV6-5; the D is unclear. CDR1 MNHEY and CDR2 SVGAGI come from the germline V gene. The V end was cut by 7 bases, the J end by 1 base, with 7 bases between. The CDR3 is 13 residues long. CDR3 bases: TGTGCCAGCACCACACGGAACACCGGGGAGCTGTTTTTT. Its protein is CASTTRNTGELFF.

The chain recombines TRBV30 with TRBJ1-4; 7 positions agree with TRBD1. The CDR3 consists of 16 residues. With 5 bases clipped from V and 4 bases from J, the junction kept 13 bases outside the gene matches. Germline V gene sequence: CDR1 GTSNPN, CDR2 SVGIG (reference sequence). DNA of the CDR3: TGTGCCTGGGGGCCGAACTTGGGACAGTTTAATGAAAAACTGTTTTTT. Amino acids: CAWGPNLGQFNEKLFF. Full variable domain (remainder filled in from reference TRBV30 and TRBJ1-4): SQTIHQWPATLVQPVGSPLSLECTVEGTSNPNLYWYRQAAGRGLQLLFYSVGIGQISSEVPQNLSASRPQDRQFILSSKKLLLSDSGFYLCAWGPNLGQFNEKLFFGSGTQLSVL.

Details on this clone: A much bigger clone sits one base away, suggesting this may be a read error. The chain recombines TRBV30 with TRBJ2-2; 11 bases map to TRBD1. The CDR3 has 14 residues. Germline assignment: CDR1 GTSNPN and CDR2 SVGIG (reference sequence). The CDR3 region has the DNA TGTGCCTGGAGCCGGACAGGGGGCACCGAGGAGCTGTTTTTT. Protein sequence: CAWSRTGGTEELFF.

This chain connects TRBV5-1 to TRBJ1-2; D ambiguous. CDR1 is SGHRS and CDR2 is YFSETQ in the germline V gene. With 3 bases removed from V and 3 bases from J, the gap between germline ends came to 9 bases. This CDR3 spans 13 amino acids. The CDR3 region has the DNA TGCGCCAGCAGCTACGACGGAGACTATGGCTACACCTTC. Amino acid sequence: CASSYDGDYGYTF. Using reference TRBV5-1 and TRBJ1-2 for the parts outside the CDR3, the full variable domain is KAGVTQTPRYLIKTRGQQVTLSCSPISGHRSVSWYQQTPGQGLQFLFEYFSETQRNKGNFPGRFSGRQFSNSRSEMNVSTLELGDSALYLCASSYDGDYGYTFGSGTRLTVV.

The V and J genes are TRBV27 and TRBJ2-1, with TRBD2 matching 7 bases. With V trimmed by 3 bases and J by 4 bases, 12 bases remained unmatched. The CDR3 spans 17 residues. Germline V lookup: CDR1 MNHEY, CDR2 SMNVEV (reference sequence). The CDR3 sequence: CASSLAGDTSRYNEQFF. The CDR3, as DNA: TGTGCCAGCAGTTTGGCGGGGGATACGTCGCGGTACAATGAGCAGTTCTTC.

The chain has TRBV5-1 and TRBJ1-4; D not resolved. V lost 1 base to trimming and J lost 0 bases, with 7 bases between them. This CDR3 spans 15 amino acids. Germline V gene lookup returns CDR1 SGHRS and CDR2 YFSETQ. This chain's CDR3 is CASSLRASTNEKLFF. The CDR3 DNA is TGCGCCAGCAGCTTGCGAGCCTCAACTAATGAAAAACTGTTTTTT.

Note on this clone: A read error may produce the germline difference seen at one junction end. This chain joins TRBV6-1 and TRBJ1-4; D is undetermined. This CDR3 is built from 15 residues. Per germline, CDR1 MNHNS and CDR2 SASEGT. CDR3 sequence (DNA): TGTGCCAGCAGTGAATTTTGGCGGTCTAATGCAAAACTGTTTTTT. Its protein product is CASSEFWRSNAKLFF.

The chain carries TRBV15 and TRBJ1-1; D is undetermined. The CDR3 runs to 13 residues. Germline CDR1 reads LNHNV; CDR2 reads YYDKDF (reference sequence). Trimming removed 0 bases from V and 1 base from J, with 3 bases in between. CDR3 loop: CATSRDRNTEAFF. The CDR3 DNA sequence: TGTGCCACCAGCAGAGACAGGAACACTGAAGCTTTCTTT.

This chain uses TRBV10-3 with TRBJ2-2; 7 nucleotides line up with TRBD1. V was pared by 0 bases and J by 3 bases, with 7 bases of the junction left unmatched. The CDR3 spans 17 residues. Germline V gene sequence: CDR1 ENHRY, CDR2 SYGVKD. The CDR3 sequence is CAISESLGTDYTGELFF. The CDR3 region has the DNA TGTGCCATCAGTGAGTCGCTGGGGACAGATTACACCGGGGAGCTGTTTTTT.

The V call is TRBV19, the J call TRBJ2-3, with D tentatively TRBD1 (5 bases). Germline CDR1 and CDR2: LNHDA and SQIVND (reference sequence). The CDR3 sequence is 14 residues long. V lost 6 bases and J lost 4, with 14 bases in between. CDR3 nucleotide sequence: TGTGCCAGTAGCCAACCGCCGACAGCAGATACGCAGTATTTT. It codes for CASSQPPTADTQYF.

Here the CDR3 DNA reads TGTGCCAGCAGCTTGGACAGGTACGGCTATGGCTACACCTTC. Its protein is CASSLDRYGYGYTF. The chain is built from TRBV5-4 and TRBJ1-2; tentative D call: TRBD1 (5 bases). The CDR3 is 14 amino acids. Per germline, CDR1 SGHNT and CDR2 YYREEE (reference sequence). Deletions cut 0 bases from V and 4 bases from J, with 10 bases between.

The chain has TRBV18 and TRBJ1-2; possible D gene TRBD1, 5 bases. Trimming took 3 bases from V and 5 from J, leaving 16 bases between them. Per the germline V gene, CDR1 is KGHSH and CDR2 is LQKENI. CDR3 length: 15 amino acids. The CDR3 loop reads CASSPGPTTEYGYTF. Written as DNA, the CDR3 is TGTGCCAGCTCACCGGGGCCGACAACTGAATATGGCTACACCTTC.

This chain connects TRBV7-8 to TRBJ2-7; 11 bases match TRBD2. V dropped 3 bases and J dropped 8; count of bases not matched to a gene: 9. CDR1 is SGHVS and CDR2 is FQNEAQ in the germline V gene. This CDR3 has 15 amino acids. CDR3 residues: CASSLGLAVSFQQYF. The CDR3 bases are TGTGCCAGCAGCTTGGGACTAGCGGTTTCTTTCCAGCAGTACTTC.

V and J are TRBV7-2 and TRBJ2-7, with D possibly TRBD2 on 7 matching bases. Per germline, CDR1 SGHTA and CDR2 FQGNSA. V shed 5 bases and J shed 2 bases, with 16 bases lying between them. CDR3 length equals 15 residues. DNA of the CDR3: TGTGCCAGCAGCCCGGGGGGCGGGAGAGCCTACGAGCAGTACTTC. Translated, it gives CASSPGGGRAYEQYF.

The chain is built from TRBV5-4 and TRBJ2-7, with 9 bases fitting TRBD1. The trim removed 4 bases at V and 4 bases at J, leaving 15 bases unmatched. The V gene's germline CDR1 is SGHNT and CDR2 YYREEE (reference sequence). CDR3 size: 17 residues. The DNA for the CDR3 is TGTGCCAGCAGCCCAACCGCCACAGGGGGCGAGAGGTACGAGCAGTACTTC. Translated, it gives CASSPTATGGERYEQYF.

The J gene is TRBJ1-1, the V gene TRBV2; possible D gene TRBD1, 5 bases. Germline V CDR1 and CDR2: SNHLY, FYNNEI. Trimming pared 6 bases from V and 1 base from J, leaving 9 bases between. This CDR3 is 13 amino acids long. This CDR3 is CASRIGQNTEAFF. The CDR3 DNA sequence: TGTGCCAGCAGGATTGGACAGAACACTGAAGCTTTCTTT. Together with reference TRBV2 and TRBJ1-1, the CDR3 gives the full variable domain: EPEVTQTPSHQVTQMGQEVILRCVPISNHLYFYWYRQILGQKVEFLVSFYNNEISEKSEIFDDQFSVERPDGSNFTLKIRSTKLEDSAMYFCASRIGQNTEAFFGQGTRLTVV.

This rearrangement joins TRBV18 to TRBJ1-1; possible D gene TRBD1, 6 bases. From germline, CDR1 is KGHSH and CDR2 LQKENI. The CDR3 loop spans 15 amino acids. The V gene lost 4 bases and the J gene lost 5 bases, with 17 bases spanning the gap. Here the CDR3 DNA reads TGTGCCAGCTCACTCTATACCGGGGGGGCAACTGAAGCTTTCTTT. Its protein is CASSLYTGGATEAFF.

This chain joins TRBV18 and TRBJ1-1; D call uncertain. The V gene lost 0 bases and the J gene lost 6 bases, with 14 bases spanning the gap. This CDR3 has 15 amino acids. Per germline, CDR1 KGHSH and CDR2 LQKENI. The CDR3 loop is CASSPPWKTIPEAFF. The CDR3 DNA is TGTGCCAGCTCACCACCGTGGAAGACTATCCCTGAAGCTTTCTTT.

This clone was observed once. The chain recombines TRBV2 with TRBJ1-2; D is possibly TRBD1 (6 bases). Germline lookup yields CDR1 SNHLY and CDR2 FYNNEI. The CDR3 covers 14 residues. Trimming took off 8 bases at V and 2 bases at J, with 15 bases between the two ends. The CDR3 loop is CASVYREINYGYTF. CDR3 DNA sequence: TGTGCCAGCGTGTACAGGGAGATCAACTATGGCTACACCTTC.

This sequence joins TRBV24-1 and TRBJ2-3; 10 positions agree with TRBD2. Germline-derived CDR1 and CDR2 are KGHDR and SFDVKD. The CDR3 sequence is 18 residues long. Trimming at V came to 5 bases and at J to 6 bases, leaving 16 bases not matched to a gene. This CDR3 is CATSAILLAGVDLDTQYF. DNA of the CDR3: TGTGCCACCAGTGCCATACTTCTAGCGGGGGTAGATTTGGATACGCAGTATTTT.

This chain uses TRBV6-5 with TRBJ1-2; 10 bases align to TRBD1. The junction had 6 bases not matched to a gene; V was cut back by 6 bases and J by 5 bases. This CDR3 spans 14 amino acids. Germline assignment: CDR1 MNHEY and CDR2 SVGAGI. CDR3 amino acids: CASRDRGGAYGYTF. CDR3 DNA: TGTGCCAGCAGGGACAGGGGGGGGGCATATGGCTACACCTTC.

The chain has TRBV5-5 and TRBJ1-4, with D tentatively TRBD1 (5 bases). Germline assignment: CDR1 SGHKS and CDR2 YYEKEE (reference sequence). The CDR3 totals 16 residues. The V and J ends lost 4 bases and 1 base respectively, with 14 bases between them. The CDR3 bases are TGTGCCAGCAGCGCTTGGAGGGGTGGAACTAATGAAAAACTGTTTTTT. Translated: CASSAWRGGTNEKLFF.